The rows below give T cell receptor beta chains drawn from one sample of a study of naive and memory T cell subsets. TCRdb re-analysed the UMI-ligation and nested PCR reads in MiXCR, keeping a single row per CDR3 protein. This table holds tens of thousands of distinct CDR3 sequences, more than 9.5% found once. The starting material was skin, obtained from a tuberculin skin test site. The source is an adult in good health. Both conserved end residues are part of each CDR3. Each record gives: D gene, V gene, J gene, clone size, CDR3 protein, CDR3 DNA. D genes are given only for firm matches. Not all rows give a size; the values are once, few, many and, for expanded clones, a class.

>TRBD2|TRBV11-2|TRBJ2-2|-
CASSHLAGGPDTGELFF
TGTGCCAGCAGCCATTTAGCGGGGGGGCCGGACACCGGGGAGCTGTTTTTT
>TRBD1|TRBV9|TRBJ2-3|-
CASSVGSRTGGSDTQYF
TGTGCCAGCAGCGTAGGGTCCAGGACAGGGGGCAGCGATACGCAGTATTTT
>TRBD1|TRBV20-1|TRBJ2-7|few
CSASDARGHYEQYF
TGCAGTGCTAGCGACGCCAGGGGGCACTACGAGCAGTACTTC
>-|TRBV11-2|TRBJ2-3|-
CASSTDYGTDTQYF
TGTGCCAGCAGCACCGACTACGGCACAGATACGCAGTATTTT
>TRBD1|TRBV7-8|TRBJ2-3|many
CASSLLGTGDADTQYF
TGTGCCAGCAGCTTATTAGGGACAGGTGATGCAGATACGCAGTATTTT
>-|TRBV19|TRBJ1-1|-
CASSGGRQGNTEAFF
TGTGCCAGTAGTGGGGGTCGTCAGGGGAACACTGAAGCTTTCTTT
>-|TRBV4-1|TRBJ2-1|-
CASSQGTTSLISYNEQFF
TGCGCCAGCAGCCAAGGGACTACCTCCCTTATCTCCTACAATGAGCAGTTCTTC
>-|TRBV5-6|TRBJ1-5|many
CASSIQPNQPQHF
TGTGCCAGCAGCATCCAGCCAAATCAGCCCCAGCATTTT
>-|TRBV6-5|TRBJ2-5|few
CASSTEGETQYF
TGTGCCAGCAGTACGGAGGGGGAGACCCAGTACTTC
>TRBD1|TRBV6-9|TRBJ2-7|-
CASRYSTGAYEQYF
TGTGCCAGCAGGTATTCGACAGGGGCCTACGAGCAGTACTTC
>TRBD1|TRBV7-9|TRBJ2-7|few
CATGPQGAAYEQYF
TGTGCCACCGGACCACAGGGGGCGGCCTACGAGCAGTACTTC
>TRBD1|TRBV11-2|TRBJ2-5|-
CASSRGQRQETQYF
TGTGCCAGCAGCCGGGGACAGCGTCAAGAGACCCAGTACTTC
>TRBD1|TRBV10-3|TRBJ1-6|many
CAISERQGSYNSPLHF
TGTGCCATCAGTGAGCGACAGGGCTCCTATAATTCACCCCTCCACTTT
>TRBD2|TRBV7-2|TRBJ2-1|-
CASSAWGGVSYNEQFF
TGTGCCAGCAGCGCCTGGGGGGGGGTGTCCTACAATGAGCAGTTCTTC
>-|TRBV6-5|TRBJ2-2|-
CASSPLLDGELFF
TGTGCCAGCAGTCCCCTTTTGGACGGGGAGCTGTTTTTT
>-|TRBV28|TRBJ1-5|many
CASRQGTQPQHF
TGTGCCAGCAGGCAGGGGACTCAGCCCCAGCATTTT
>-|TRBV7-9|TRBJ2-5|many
CASTDVRETQYF
TGTGCCAGCACTGACGTGAGGGAGACCCAGTACTTC
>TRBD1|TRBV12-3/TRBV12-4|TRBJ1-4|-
CASSLNQGTGWEKLFF
TGTGCCAGCAGTTTAAATCAGGGGACAGGCTGGGAAAAACTGTTTTTT
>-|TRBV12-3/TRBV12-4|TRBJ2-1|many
CASRTNLGGYNEQFF
TGTGCCAGCAGAACAAACCTAGGGGGCTACAATGAGCAGTTCTTC
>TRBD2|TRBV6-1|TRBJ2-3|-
CASWGGLHSDTQYF
TGTGCCAGCTGGGGGGGACTACATTCAGATACGCAGTATTTT
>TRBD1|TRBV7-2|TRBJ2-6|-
CASSLNVGQGAGANVLTF
TGTGCCAGCAGCTTAAACGTCGGGCAGGGGGCCGGGGCCAACGTCCTGACTTTC
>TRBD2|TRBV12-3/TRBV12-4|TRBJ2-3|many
CASSLGLAGTSTDTQYF
TGTGCCAGCAGTTTGGGACTAGCGGGTACTAGCACAGATACGCAGTATTTT
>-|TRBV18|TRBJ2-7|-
CASSPPRAAPASQLNEQYF
TGTGCCAGCTCACCACCCAGGGCCGCCCCGGCCTCCCAATTAAACGAGCAGTACTTC